The 9 T cell receptor beta chains below come from one sample, sequenced in a study of blood T cell repertoires in COVID-19. The method was immunoSEQ multiplex PCR; TCRdb's version includes in-frame clones alone and lacks a portion of them. The table has 200,000 to 250,000 clones, 80% to 85% seen once. The sample comprised PBMCs or T cells enriched from blood (not recorded which). The source of these receptors is a woman aged 40 to 50 who had recovered from COVID-19.

The chain is built from TRBV28 and TRBJ2-1; TRBD1 matches 11 bases. V gave up 3 bases and J gave up 14 bases; unmatched junction bases: 12. From germline, CDR1 is MDHEN and CDR2 SYDVKM. CDR3 length equals 15 residues. CDR3 loop: CASSFPGTGGREKFF. The CDR3 DNA follows: TGTGCCAGCAGTTTTCCCGGGACAGGGGGACGAGAGAAGTTCTTC.

The chain recombines TRBV10-3 with TRBJ1-1; D is perhaps TRBD1 (6 bases). From germline, CDR1 is ENHRY and CDR2 SYGVKD. Trimming stripped 3 bases from V and 4 bases from J, with 12 bases between. This CDR3 comprises 14 residues. CDR3: CAISDPDRRTEAFF. The CDR3 region has the DNA TGTGCCATCAGTGATCCCGACAGGCGCACTGAAGCTTTCTTT.

V is TRBV6-5 and J is TRBJ2-1; 7 nucleotides line up with TRBD2. J was trimmed by 4 bases and V by 6 bases; bases with no gene match: 9. Germline lookup yields CDR1 MNHEY and CDR2 SVGAGI. CDR3 length equals 15 residues. CDR3 nucleotides: TGTGCCAGCAGACCCGCTGGACTAGGTTACAATGAGCAGTTCTTC. The encoded protein is CASRPAGLGYNEQFF.

The chain's CDR3 is CSASRPRIYNEQFF. CDR3 sequence (DNA): TGCAGTGCTAGTAGACCGAGGATCTACAATGAGCAGTTCTTC. The V call is TRBV20-1, the J call TRBJ2-1, with unresolved D. Germline V gives CDR1 DFQATT, CDR2 SNEGSKA (reference sequence). The CDR3 has 14 amino acids. The germline V and J ends were trimmed by 3 bases and 3 bases, with 12 bases remaining between them.

The chain recombines TRBV12-5 with TRBJ2-1, with D perhaps TRBD2 (6 bases). This CDR3 contains 15 residues. Trimming removed 1 base from V and 9 bases from J, with 16 bases in between. CDR1 LGHNT and CDR2 FRNRAP come from the germline V gene. CDR3 DNA: TGTGCTAGTGGTTTGGGAAGCGGGTGGGGTGGTGAGCAGTTCTTC. Its translation: CASGLGSGWGGEQFF.

The chain employs TRBV2 and TRBJ2-7; 11 positions agree with TRBD1. With V trimmed by 4 bases and J by 5 bases, 7 bases remained unmatched. Looked up from germline, CDR1 is SNHLY and CDR2 is FYNNEI. This CDR3 is built from 15 residues. The CDR3 coding sequence is TGTGCCAGCAGTGGCGGACCGGGACAGGGGGACGAGCAGTACTTC. Translated, it gives CASSGGPGQGDEQYF.

This clone was seen just once. The chain recombines TRBV24-1 with TRBJ1-5; TRBD1 agrees at 10 bases. Germline V gene sequence: CDR1 KGHDR, CDR2 SFDVKD. The CDR3 has 16 residues. Losses at the gene ends were 4 bases for V and 11 bases for J; bases not matched to a gene: 13. The CDR3 sequence is CATSESTGGPLGAQHF. CDR3 nucleotides: TGTGCCACCAGTGAATCGACAGGGGGCCCCTTGGGGGCCCAGCATTTT.

The genes are TRBV7-9 and TRBJ1-1; a weak D match, TRBD1 (6 bases). The length of the CDR3 is 13 residues. Trimming took off 5 bases at V and 10 bases at J, with 17 bases between the two ends. Germline V gene data show CDR1 as SEHNR and CDR2 as FQNEAQ (reference sequence). The chain's CDR3 is CASSLGTFEPAFF. Here the CDR3 DNA reads TGTGCCAGCAGCCTGGGGACATTCGAACCAGCTTTCTTT.

The rearrangement links TRBV7-2 to TRBJ2-7; 10 nucleotides align to TRBD1. The CDR3 is made up of 15 amino acids. Germline V CDR1 and CDR2: SGHTA, FQGNSA. V shed 4 bases, J shed 9 bases, and the junction held 12 bases outside the gene matches. In nucleotides, the CDR3 is TGTGCCAGCAGCTGGTCCGGGACAGGGGCCCTCGGGCAGTACTTC. Its translation: CASSWSGTGALGQYF.